Described below is a single T cell receptor beta chain sequence and its context. This CDR3 contains 13 residues. Germline V gene data show CDR1 as LGHNA and CDR2 as YNFKEQ. This sample stems from a study of technical replicates of blood from four donors. Clones were sequenced by immunoSEQ multiplex PCR, and TCRdb holds only the in-frame ones, with some missing. The profile covers 50,000 or so clones, with around nine tenths appearing a single time and approximately 4% taken by the ten largest. The sample consisted of PBMCs. The rearrangement uses TRBV4-2 and TRBJ1-3; D ambiguous. The sequence was collected from a human donor in good health. Some clones in this sample may be carry-over from other donors' samples. The CDR3 loop is CATMEYSGNTIYF. The CDR3 bases are TGTGCTACCATGGAGTACTCTGGAAACACCATATATTTT.